These 28 T cell receptor beta chains came from one sample sequenced in a study of T cells in Graves' hyperthyroidism and ophthalmopathy. The TCR beta CDR3 regions underwent amplification using RNA transcripts as the source. With the HTBI primer set, the TCR CDR3 went through a first round of RT-PCR. Using its own MiXCR run on the multiplex PCR reads, TCRdb lists one record per CDR3 protein. This sample yields around 340,000 distinct CDR3 sequences, of which 15% to 20% are seen a single time; around 35% belongs to the top ten. Sequences were obtained from blood. These receptors originate from a man aged 30 to 45 with Graves' hyperthyroidism.

Only a few counts were recorded for this clonotype. The chain links TRBV9 to TRBJ1-2, with D possibly TRBD1 on 5 matching bases. The CDR3 has 13 residues. V lost 3 bases and J 7 bases, leaving 13 bases between the germline ends. The germline CDR1 and CDR2 sequences are SGDLS and YYNGEE. In DNA form, the CDR3 reads TGTGCCAGCAGCGAGGGGACCCCTGGTGGCTACACCTTC. Translation: CASSEGTPGGYTF. Full variable domain (remainder filled in from reference TRBV9 and TRBJ1-2): DSGVTQTPKHLITATGQRVTLRCSPRSGDLSVYWYQQSLDQGLQFLIQYYNGEERAKGNILERFSAQQFPDLHSELNLSSLELGDSALYFCASSEGTPGGYTFGSGTRLTVV.

CDR3 loop: CASSTPLSPGGNTIYF. The DNA for the CDR3 is TGTGCCAGCAGCACCCCTTTAAGTCCGGGAGGAAACACCATATATTTT. This sequence joins TRBV28 and TRBJ1-3, with D uncertain. Looked up from germline, CDR1 is MDHEN and CDR2 is SYDVKM. The CDR3 extends over 16 amino acids. Trimming pared 6 bases from V and 4 bases from J, leaving 19 bases between.

This clonotype was picked up many times. This chain connects TRBV30 to TRBJ2-2; D is unresolved. The germline V gene encodes CDR1 GTSNPN and CDR2 SVGIG (reference sequence). This CDR3 is built from 13 residues. V lost 0 bases to trimming and J lost 7 bases, with 9 bases between them. The chain's CDR3 is CAWSVGTVGELFF. As DNA, the CDR3 is TGTGCCTGGAGTGTAGGTACCGTCGGGGAGCTGTTTTTT.

The chain is built from TRBV28 and TRBJ2-1; 13 bases map to TRBD2. V lost 5 bases to trimming and J lost 0 bases; unmatched junction nucleotides: 13. This CDR3 spans 20 amino acids. Germline V gene lookup returns CDR1 MDHEN and CDR2 SYDVKM. In DNA, the CDR3 is TGTGCCAGCAGTGACCGTGGACTAGCGGGAGAAAGGAGCTCCTACAATGAGCAGTTCTTC. This codes for CASSDRGLAGERSSYNEQFF.

The chain couples TRBV6-4 to TRBJ1-2, with TRBD1 as a possible D gene (5 bases). Germline CDR1 reads MRHNA; CDR2 reads SNTAGT. V was shortened by 7 bases and J by 8 bases, with 11 bases between the two germline ends. The CDR3 runs to 11 residues. The CDR3 bases are TGTGCCAGCAACATGGGGCAAGGCTACACCTTC. Protein sequence: CASNMGQGYTF.

The chain combines TRBV6-1 with TRBJ2-5, with TRBD2 matching 9 bases. Germline V gene sequence: CDR1 MNHNS, CDR2 SASEGT. The length of the CDR3 is 16 residues. V trimming: 6 bases; J trimming: 1 base; junction bases outside the gene matches: 9. CDR3 residues: CASSPRLAEPQETQYF. The DNA of the CDR3 is TGTGCCAGCAGCCCACGACTAGCGGAGCCCCAAGAGACCCAGTACTTC.

This clonotype occurred many times. V gene TRBV30 combines with J gene TRBJ1-1; the D is unclear. Trimming shortened V by 2 bases and J by 2 bases, and 9 bases separated the two germline ends. The CDR3 totals 13 residues. Germline CDR1 and CDR2: GTSNPN and SVGIG (reference sequence). DNA of the CDR3: TGTGCCTGGAGTTACGGGCCAAACACTGAAGCTTTCTTT. It translates to CAWSYGPNTEAFF.

This clonotype has just a few counts. The chain recombines TRBV2 with TRBJ2-7; the D is unclear. Between the trimmed V and J ends, which lost 6 bases and 4 bases, there was a span of 16 bases. CDR1 is SNHLY, CDR2 FYNNEI, per germline. The CDR3 runs 14 residues. CDR3 amino acids: CASSTKLGPYEQYF. For the CDR3, the DNA is TGTGCCAGCAGCACAAAATTGGGCCCTTACGAGCAGTACTTC.

The chain has TRBV12-3 or TRBV12-4 and TRBJ2-6; the D is unclear. The CDR3 contains 15 residues. Trimming took 5 bases from V and 1 from J, leaving 9 bases between them. In DNA, the CDR3 is TGTGCCAGCAGTCCCCCGATGTCTGGGGCCAACGTCCTGACTTTC. Its translation: CASSPPMSGANVLTF.

This clonotype was found many times. The chain is built from TRBV11-2 and TRBJ1-1; 7 bases agree with TRBD1. Germline lookup yields CDR1 SGHAT and CDR2 FQNNGV. The CDR3 consists of 16 residues. V was clipped by 4 bases and J by 10 bases; unmatched bases: 18. The CDR3 sequence is CASSSVQGTQRAGAFF. The CDR3 region has the DNA TGTGCCAGCAGCTCCGTACAGGGGACGCAGAGGGCGGGAGCTTTCTTT.

In the case of this clonotype: A much bigger clone sits one base away, suggesting this may be a read error. The chain joins TRBV24-1 to TRBJ2-1, with 7 bases aligning to TRBD2. J lost 6 bases, V lost 5 bases, and 12 bases had no gene match. There are 16 residues in the CDR3. CDR1 is KGHDR, CDR2 SFDVKD, per germline. CDR3 in DNA: TGTGCCACCAGTGTTGGTATGCGGGAGAGGCGCAATGAGCAGTTCTTC. It codes for CATSVGMRERRNEQFF.

In its sample, this clonotype was seen many times. This rearrangement joins TRBV11-2 to TRBJ2-7; D possibly corresponds to TRBD2 (6 bases). The V end was cut by 6 bases, the J end by 0 bases, with 15 bases between. The CDR3 length is 15 residues. The germline CDR1 and CDR2 sequences are SGHAT and FQNNGV. CDR3 bases: TGTGCCAGCAGAAGGATTCGGGAGAGCTCCTACGAGCAGTACTTC. Amino acids: CASRRIRESSYEQYF.

This clonotype came up many times. This rearrangement joins TRBV2 to TRBJ2-5; D remains unclear. Germline lookup yields CDR1 SNHLY and CDR2 FYNNEI. The V gene lost 9 bases and the J gene lost 9 bases, with 17 bases spanning the gap. This CDR3 comprises 12 residues. CDR3 nucleotides: TGTGCCAGGAACAACGCCGTCGAGGCCCAGTACTTC. The encoded protein is CARNNAVEAQYF.

This clonotype appeared many times. The chain employs TRBV30 and TRBJ1-2; no clear D gene. Per the germline V gene, CDR1 is GTSNPN and CDR2 is SVGIG (reference sequence). V was shortened by 4 bases and J by 1 base, with 16 bases between the two germline ends. The CDR3 length is 15 residues. The chain's CDR3 is CAWTPMSGSNYGYTF. Here the CDR3 DNA reads TGTGCCTGGACCCCCATGTCCGGCAGTAACTATGGCTACACCTTC. The whole variable domain, filled in from reference TRBV30 and TRBJ1-2, reads SQTIHQWPATLVQPVGSPLSLECTVEGTSNPNLYWYRQAAGRGLQLLFYSVGIGQISSEVPQNLSASRPQDRQFILSSKKLLLSDSGFYLCAWTPMSGSNYGYTFGSGTRLTVV.

The chain joins TRBV20-1 to TRBJ2-7, with TRBD1 identical over 7 bases. The germline CDR1 and CDR2 sequences are DFQATT and SNEGSKA (reference sequence). This CDR3 has 13 amino acids. V was pared by 3 bases and J by 4 bases, with 6 bases of the junction left unmatched. CDR3 sequence: CSASRDRTYEQYF. The CDR3 nucleotides are TGCAGTGCTAGTAGGGACAGAACTTACGAGCAGTACTTC.

Many counts were recorded for this clonotype. J is TRBJ2-5 and V is TRBV30, with TRBD1 matching 10 bases. This CDR3 has 13 residues. The junction had 0 bases not matched to a gene; V was cut back by 3 bases and J by 2 bases. CDR1 is GTSNPN, CDR2 SVGIG, per germline (reference sequence). CDR3 DNA sequence: TGTGCCTGGAGGGGACAGGGGCAAGAGACCCAGTACTTC. Translated: CAWRGQGQETQYF.

This clonotype was observed a handful of times. This chain uses TRBV7-3 with TRBJ2-7; either TRBD1 or TRBD2 may supply D (5 bases each). This CDR3 region has 16 residues. Germline values: CDR1 SGHTA, CDR2 FQGTGA. The V end lost 7 bases, the J end lost 0 bases, and 19 bases lay between the germline ends. CDR3 nucleotide sequence: TGTGCCAGCAATTCGGGGCAGGCCTATTCCTCCTACGAGCAGTACTTC. This translates into CASNSGQAYSSYEQYF.

Written as DNA, the CDR3 is TGTGCCAGCAGTGAAGAGGGAGTGGGGCCGGACCTCGACACCTACGAGCAGTACTTC. This sequence encodes CASSEEGVGPDLDTYEQYF. The chain has TRBV6-1 and TRBJ2-7; D is tentatively TRBD1 or TRBD2 (5 bases each). V gave up 1 base and J gave up 2 bases, with 24 bases separating them. The CDR3 length is 19 residues. Germline assignment: CDR1 MNHNS and CDR2 SASEGT.

In its sample, this clonotype was seen a few times. The chain is built from TRBV11-3 and TRBJ2-1, with a weak D call TRBD2 (6 bases). Germline CDR1 reads SGHNT; CDR2 reads YENEEA. V was cut by 0 bases and J by 8 bases, with 17 bases left in between. This CDR3 spans 16 amino acids. CDR3 sequence reads: CASSLDHRAGWDEQFF. The CDR3, as DNA: TGTGCCAGCAGCTTAGATCATAGGGCGGGATGGGATGAGCAGTTCTTC.

The table lists this clonotype with many counts. V gene TRBV27 combines with J gene TRBJ2-7, with 9 bases matching TRBD1. CDR3 length: 14 amino acids. The V segment lost 5 bases and the J segment 6 bases; nucleotides outside the gene matches: 8. CDR1 and CDR2 (germline): MNHEY, SMNVEV (reference sequence). The CDR3 loop is CASSPGQGTGEQYF. The CDR3 nucleotides are TGTGCCAGCAGTCCGGGACAGGGAACGGGCGAGCAGTACTTC.

This clonotype occurred a few times. A single base separates this from a much larger clone, so it may be a read error. As the CDR3 is not closed by the conserved phenylalanine or tryptophan, this likely results from a read error. The chain links TRBV12-3 or TRBV12-4 to TRBJ2-7; 11 bases agree with TRBD2. After removal of 7 bases from V and 0 bases from J, the junction contained 5 bases not matched to a gene. The CDR3 is 15 amino acids. CDR3 in DNA: TGTGCCAGCAACCTGGGACTAGCGGACTCCTACGAGCAGTACTGC. Translation gives CASNLGLADSYEQYC.

The sample holds many counts of this clonotype. The rearrangement links TRBV20-1 to TRBJ2-7; a weak D match, TRBD1 (6 bases). The germline V and J ends were trimmed by 8 bases and 2 bases, with 16 bases remaining between them. CDR1 DFQATT and CDR2 SNEGSKA come from the germline V gene (reference sequence). This CDR3 has 13 amino acids. The DNA for the CDR3 is TGCAGTCTCCGGGGCAGGGGAACCTACGAGCAGTACTTC. Translation gives CSLRGRGTYEQYF.

This clonotype was observed a handful of times. The chain couples TRBV5-1 to TRBJ1-1; possibly TRBD1 for D (5 bases). The CDR3 contains 14 residues. Germline V gives CDR1 SGHRS, CDR2 YFSETQ. With 6 bases removed from V and 5 bases from J, the gap between germline ends came to 17 bases. The CDR3: CASKRGTLGTEAFF. The DNA for the CDR3 is TGCGCCAGCAAGAGGGGCACTTTGGGGACTGAAGCTTTCTTT.

This rearrangement joins TRBV5-1 to TRBJ1-4, with TRBD1 as a possible D gene (5 bases). CDR3 length: 14 amino acids. The germline V gene has CDR1 SGHRS and CDR2 YFSETQ. Trimming left V 3 bases short and J 2 bases short, with 8 bases between. The CDR3: CASSSEGTNEKLFF. CDR3 DNA sequence: TGCGCCAGCAGCTCGGAGGGGACTAATGAAAAACTGTTTTTT. The full variable domain, its missing parts supplied by reference TRBV5-1 and TRBJ1-4, is KAGVTQTPRYLIKTRGQQVTLSCSPISGHRSVSWYQQTPGQGLQFLFEYFSETQRNKGNFPGRFSGRQFSNSRSEMNVSTLELGDSALYLCASSSEGTNEKLFFGSGTQLSVL.

Comment on this clonotype: One base away lies a much larger clone, so this may be a sequencing read error. J is TRBJ2-2 and V is TRBV28; 8 nucleotides align to TRBD2. This CDR3 spans 14 amino acids. Germline values: CDR1 MDHEN, CDR2 SYDVKM. This CDR3 is CASSLSGGTGELLF. The CDR3, as DNA: TGTGCCAGCAGTTTAAGCGGGGGTACCGGGGAGCTGCTTTTT. The whole variable domain, remainder taken from reference TRBV28 and TRBJ2-2, is DVKVTQSSRYLVKRTGEKVFLECVQDMDHENMFWYRQDPGLGLRLIYFSYDVKMKEKGDIPEGYSVSREKKERFSLILESASTNQTSMYLCASSLSGGTGELLFGEGSRLTVL.

With regard to this clonotype: A single base separates this from a much larger clone, so it may be a read error. The chain recombines TRBV3-1 with TRBJ1-1, with D uncertain. Germline V lookup: CDR1 LGHDT, CDR2 YNNKEL (reference sequence). The CDR3 has 11 residues. The CDR3 spells CTSSAGSEAFF. The CDR3 DNA reads as TGTACCAGCAGCGCGGGCTCAGAAGCTTTCTTT.

At least ten counts were recorded for this clonotype. The chain carries TRBV20-1 and TRBJ2-1, with 8 bases matching TRBD2. Germline lookup yields CDR1 DFQATT and CDR2 SNEGSKA (reference sequence). This CDR3 is built from 15 residues. The trim removed 6 bases at V and 4 bases at J, leaving 11 bases unmatched. The CDR3 DNA is TGCAGTGCAACAGGTCGGCGGGAGGAGTACAATGAGCAGTTCTTC. Protein product: CSATGRREEYNEQFF.

This clonotype was counted at least ten times. V and J are TRBV18 and TRBJ2-3, with a possible D match to TRBD2 (6 bases). Looked up from germline, CDR1 is KGHSH and CDR2 is LQKENI. Deletions cut 1 base from V and 2 bases from J, with 13 bases between. This CDR3 comprises 16 residues. The CDR3 loop reads CASSPLRLGDTDTQYF. The CDR3 region has the DNA TGTGCCAGCTCACCACTCCGACTAGGTGACACAGATACGCAGTATTTT.